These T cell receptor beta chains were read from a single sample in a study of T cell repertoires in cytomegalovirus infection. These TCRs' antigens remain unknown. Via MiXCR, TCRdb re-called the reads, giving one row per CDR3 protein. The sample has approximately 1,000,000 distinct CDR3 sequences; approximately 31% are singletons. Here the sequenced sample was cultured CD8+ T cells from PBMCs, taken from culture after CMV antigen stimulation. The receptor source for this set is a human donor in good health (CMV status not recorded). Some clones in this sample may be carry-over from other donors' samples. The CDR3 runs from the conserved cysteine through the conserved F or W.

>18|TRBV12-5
CASGFQTQGGVANTEAFF
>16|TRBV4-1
CASSQDWNRGGGELFF
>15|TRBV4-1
CASSHQGATVGPLHF
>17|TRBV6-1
CASSASSGTSATDTQYF
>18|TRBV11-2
CASSFSGGGPSWGETQYF
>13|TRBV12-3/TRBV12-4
CASLGPGSQPQHF
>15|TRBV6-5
CASSFADSYQETQYF
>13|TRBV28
CASSPHHKDTQYF
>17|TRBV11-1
CASSTLAGTPDYNEQFF
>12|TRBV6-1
CATLTRVPEQYF
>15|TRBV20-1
CSAREASGGLNEQFF
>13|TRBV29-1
CSVLPLTGYEQYF
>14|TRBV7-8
CASSTPGGRYEQYF
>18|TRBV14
CASSSTVQRTYLNSPLHF
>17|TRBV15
CATSLSSDRGLGNTIYF
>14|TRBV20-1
CSARADMWNYGYTF
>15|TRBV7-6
CASSLGDGLNNEQFF
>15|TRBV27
CASSLSGGTSREQFF
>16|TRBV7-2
CASSLERSSARYGYTF
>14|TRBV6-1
CASILRYYTDTQYF
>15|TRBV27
CACSLSLGGGYGYTF
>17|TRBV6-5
CASSYASGQGYNTEAFF
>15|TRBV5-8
CASSWEDRPNTEAFF
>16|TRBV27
CASSSWGGQYQETQYF
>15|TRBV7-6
CASSTTTSGTDTQYF
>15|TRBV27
CASSLSRRAQETQYF
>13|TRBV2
CASSRTSNYGYTF
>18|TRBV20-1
CSARGWGIRGRAELEAFF
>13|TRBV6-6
CASSYPRYNEQFF
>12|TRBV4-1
CASSQGSRGYTF
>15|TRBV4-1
CASSQEANSYNEQFF
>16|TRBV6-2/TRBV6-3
CASISRTGANTGELFF
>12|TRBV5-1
CASVQGGNEQFF
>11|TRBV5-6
CASSHGLSLGF
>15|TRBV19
CASSIGDRLNTEAFF
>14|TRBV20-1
CSVPRAGGNSPLHF
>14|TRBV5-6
CASRRDMNTGELFF
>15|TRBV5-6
CASSSPGQGAGGYTF
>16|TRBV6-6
CASRDRGLAEQETQYF